This is a list of T cell receptor beta chains from one sample in a study of shared clonotypes between healthy human individuals. Profiling relied on immunoSEQ multiplex PCR, and the TCRdb table lists in-frame clones only, not all of them. Among a few million clones listed, around nine tenths were seen once. Sequenced material: naive CD4+ T cells sorted from blood. The source is a man younger than 35 in good health. CDR3s include the opening cysteine and the closing phenylalanine or tryptophan. D genes are given only for firm matches. Not every row has a clone size; where given, it reads once, few, many or a size class.

>.|TRBV2|TRBJ1-1|.
TGTGCCAGCACGATTTCGTACAGGGTCGCGTGGACTGAAGCTTTCTTT
CASTISYRVAWTEAFF
>TRBD2|TRBV9|TRBJ2-1|.
TGTGCCAGCAGCCAACCTCCCCTGCCTAGCGGGAGTTCGGGTGAGCAGTTCTTC
CASSQPPLPSGSSGEQFF
>TRBD1|TRBV19|TRBJ1-4|.
TGTGCCAGTAGATTGACAGGGGGCCGAGAAAAACTGTTTTTT
CASRLTGGREKLFF
>TRBD1|TRBV5-1|TRBJ2-5|.
TGCGCCAGCAGCTTGGCCGGGACAGGGTCGCAAGAGACCCAGTACTTC
CASSLAGTGSQETQYF
>TRBD2|TRBV29-1|TRBJ2-1|.
TGCAGCCTGCTAGCGGGGTACAATGAGCAGTTCTTC
CSLLAGYNEQFF
>.|TRBV4-1|TRBJ1-2|once
TGCGCCAGCAGCGCCCGGTCCGGGGTCTATGGCTACACCTTC
CASSARSGVYGYTF
>TRBD1|TRBV5-1|TRBJ1-1|.
TGCGCCAGCAGCTTGGGAGGGGGCAGGACTGAAGCTTTCTTT
CASSLGGGRTEAFF
>.|TRBV5-6|TRBJ1-1|.
TGTGCCAGCAGCCCGGCCGCCTCCACGGGAGCTTTCTTT
CASSPAASTGAFF
>TRBD2|TRBV2|TRBJ2-5|.
TGTGCCAGCAGTGAGGAGGTTAGCGGGGTGATAAAGACCCAGTACTTC
CASSEEVSGVIKTQYF
>.|TRBV11-3|TRBJ1-1|.
TGTGCCAGCAGCGCTAGGGCTGGGGAGAACACTGAAGCTTTCTTT
CASSARAGENTEAFF
>.|TRBV6-1|TRBJ1-2|.
TGTGCCAGCAGTGAAGCTGGCGGCAACTATGGCTACACCTTC
CASSEAGGNYGYTF
>TRBD1|TRBV5-8|TRBJ1-1|.
TGTGCCAGCAGCCCGGACAGGGGGCAGGACACTGAAGCTTTCTTT
CASSPDRGQDTEAFF
>.|TRBV30|TRBJ1-5|.
TGTGCCGTGGGCGGAGGCAATCAGCCCCAGCATTTT
CAVGGGNQPQHF
>TRBD1|TRBV9|TRBJ1-1|.
TGTGCCAGCAGCCCTGGGACAGCGAACACTGAAGCTTTCTTT
CASSPGTANTEAFF
>.|TRBV6-5|TRBJ2-7|.
TGTGCCAGCAGTTACCTGTCTGAGCAGTACTTC
CASSYLSEQYF
>TRBD1|TRBV6-6|TRBJ2-7|.
TGTGCCAGCAGTTCCCCGGGACAGGGGTACGAGCAGTACTTC
CASSSPGQGYEQYF
>TRBD2|TRBV5-1|TRBJ2-5|.
TGCGCCAGCAGCTGGCGGAAGGGGCGGGAGTTTCAGAAAGAGACCCAGTACTTC
CASSWRKGREFQKETQYF
>.|TRBV7-9|TRBJ2-2|once
TGTGCCAGCAGCGCAGACAGAGACACCGGGGAGCTGTTTTTT
CASSADRDTGELFF
>.|TRBV9|TRBJ1-1|.
TGTGCCAGCAGCGTAGACCCCAGGGGTACTGAAGCTTTCTTT
CASSVDPRGTEAFF
>.|TRBV30|TRBJ1-1|.
TGTGCCTGGAGTGGGAGGTCCAACACTGAAGCTTTCTTT
CAWSGRSNTEAFF
>TRBD1|TRBV7-9|TRBJ1-1|few
TGTGCCAGCAGCTTAGATGGGGGGACAGGCCGGGCTTTCTTT
CASSLDGGTGRAFF
>TRBD2|TRBV5-8|TRBJ2-7|.
TGTGCCAGCAGCTTGGCCGTACTAGCGGGGGCCCTCGGCGAGCAGTACTTC
CASSLAVLAGALGEQYF
>.|TRBV7-3|TRBJ1-1|few
TGTGCCAGCAGCCATGACGGGCCGAGTTTCTTT
CASSHDGPSFF
>TRBD2|TRBV2|TRBJ2-5|.
TGTGCCAGCAGCGTGGGACTAGCGGGAGATACCCAAGAGACCCAGTACTTC
CASSVGLAGDTQETQYF
>.|TRBV7-9|TRBJ1-3|.
TGTGCCAGCAGTCCAAGGGGCTCTGGAAACACCATATATTTT
CASSPRGSGNTIYF